These T cell receptor beta chains were read from a single sample in a study of human T cells and chemical hapten exposure. One entry per CDR3 protein, called by TCRdb with MiXCR from the RACE reads. The table has 180,000 or so distinct CDR3 sequences, about 20% seen once. The sample consisted of whole blood, taken in connection with sensitization to the hapten diphenylcyclopropenone (DPC). These receptors originate from a woman in her 50s with alopecia areata. Some clones in this sample may be carry-over from other donors' samples. CDR3s include the opening cysteine and the closing phenylalanine or tryptophan. D genes are given only for firm matches. Clone size is given for some rows only: seen once, a few or many times, or a class if the clone is expanded.

cdr3_aa | cdr3_nt | clone_size | v_call | d_call | j_call
CASSLEGVLSTDTQYF | TGCGCCAGCAGCTTGGAGGGCGTCCTTAGCACAGATACGCAGTATTTT | . | TRBV5-1 | . | TRBJ2-3
CASSYGSFGWNEQFF | TGTGCCAGCAGTTACGGATCATTTGGGTGGAATGAGCAGTTCTTC | . | TRBV6-2/TRBV6-3 | . | TRBJ2-1
CSVVGGGDPYEQYF | TGCAGCGTTGTAGGAGGTGGGGACCCCTACGAGCAGTACTTC | many | TRBV29-1 | . | TRBJ2-7
CASSLASLEQFF | TGCGCCAGCAGCCTGGCTAGTCTTGAGCAGTTCTTC | few | TRBV10-2 | . | TRBJ2-1
CASRGLAGEEETQYF | TGTGCCAGCAGGGGACTAGCGGGAGAAGAGGAGACCCAGTACTTC | . | TRBV12-3/TRBV12-4 | TRBD2 | TRBJ2-5
CSGQAGGEETQYF | TGCAGCGGCCAAGCGGGAGGAGAAGAGACCCAGTACTTC | many | TRBV29-1 | TRBD2 | TRBJ2-5
CASSPPRGHGYTF | TGTGCCAGCAGCCCGCCGCGAGGGCATGGCTACACCTTC | . | TRBV6-5 | . | TRBJ1-2
CARDRAGFLGKNIQYF | TGTGCCAGGGACAGGGCGGGGTTTTTGGGCAAAAACATTCAGTACTTC | few | TRBV28 | TRBD1 | TRBJ2-4
CASSLQGITGELFF | TGTGCCAGCAGCTTACAGGGTATCACCGGGGAGCTGTTTTTT | few | TRBV7-9 | . | TRBJ2-2
CASSLTGSNEQFF | TGTGCCAGCAGCTTGACCGGGAGTAATGAGCAGTTCTTC | few | TRBV5-6 | . | TRBJ2-1
CASSSDRAETQYF | TGTGCCAGCAGCTCGGACAGGGCAGAGACCCAGTACTTC | . | TRBV7-2 | TRBD1 | TRBJ2-5
CASTTSGTEETQYF | TGTGCCAGCACCACCTCCGGGACAGAAGAGACCCAGTACTTC | . | TRBV13 | TRBD1 | TRBJ2-5
CASSLAPRNTDTQYF | TGTGCCAGCAGCTTAGCCCCCAGGAACACAGATACGCAGTATTTT | . | TRBV11-2 | . | TRBJ2-3
CASSAGQGERSNQPQHF | TGTGCCAGTAGCGCGGGGCAGGGGGAAAGGAGCAATCAGCCCCAGCATTTT | . | TRBV19 | TRBD1 | TRBJ1-5
CSVRQDLNTEAFF | TGCAGCGTCAGACAGGATTTGAACACTGAAGCTTTCTTT | . | TRBV29-1 | . | TRBJ1-1
CASSLYTGSEKLFF | TGTGCCAGCAGTTTATACACGGGATCGGAAAAACTGTTTTTT | few | TRBV27 | . | TRBJ1-4
CASSPPPGLNQETQYF | TGTGCCAGCAGCCCCCCCCCGGGGCTAAACCAAGAGACCCAGTACTTC | . | TRBV7-9 | . | TRBJ2-5
CASSATTGYEQYF | TGTGCCAGCAGCGCTACCACAGGGTACGAGCAGTACTTC | . | TRBV7-6 | . | TRBJ2-7
CASGLAGFPNEQYF | TGTGCCAGCGGACTAGCGGGATTCCCCAACGAGCAGTACTTC | . | TRBV6-2/TRBV6-3 | TRBD2 | TRBJ2-7
CASSPLPPGQGYTGELFF | TGTGCCAGCTCACCACTCCCACCGGGACAGGGATACACCGGGGAGCTGTTTTTT | . | TRBV18 | TRBD1 | TRBJ2-2
CSVESTDEQFF | TGCAGCGTGGAATCGACGGATGAGCAGTTCTTC | few | TRBV29-1 | . | TRBJ2-1
CASSLAGSGRNEQYF | TGTGCCAGCAGCTTAGCTGGGAGCGGGAGGAACGAGCAGTACTTC | . | TRBV7-9 | TRBD2 | TRBJ2-7
CASSFGTGSSNYGYTF | TGTGCCAGCAGCTTTGGGACAGGTTCTTCCAACTATGGCTACACCTTC | . | TRBV11-2 | TRBD1 | TRBJ1-2
CSASLDSTGPQHF | TGCAGTGCTAGTTTGGACAGCACAGGGCCCCAGCATTTT | few | TRBV20-1 | . | TRBJ1-5
CASSLSGDRRQRSNYGYTF | TGTGCCAGCAGCTTGTCGGGGGACAGACGACAGCGAAGTAACTATGGCTACACCTTC | many | TRBV5-5 | TRBD1 | TRBJ1-2
CGLDSDPEAFF | TGTGGCCTGGACTCGGATCCTGAAGCTTTCTTT | . | TRBV30 | . | TRBJ1-1
CASSLRLRPRGHTEAFF | TGTGCCAGCAGTCTACGGTTGAGGCCAAGGGGGCACACTGAAGCTTTCTTT | . | TRBV27 | TRBD1 | TRBJ1-1
CATSGLRSGAGELFF | TGTGCCACCAGTGGGCTCCGGTCGGGGGCCGGGGAGCTGTTTTTT | few | TRBV24-1 | . | TRBJ2-2
CASSLYRTYEQYF | TGTGCCAGCAGTTTATATCGTACCTACGAGCAGTACTTC | many | TRBV12-3/TRBV12-4 | . | TRBJ2-7
CASSEGRIAYEQYF | TGTGCCAGCAGCGAGGGCAGGATAGCCTACGAGCAGTACTTC | . | TRBV7-8 | . | TRBJ2-7
CSVRLFTETQYF | TGCAGCGTCAGACTTTTTACAGAGACCCAGTACTTC | . | TRBV29-1 | . | TRBJ2-5
CSAREGTMGVSDTQYF | TGCAGTGCTAGGGAGGGGACCATGGGTGTCTCAGATACGCAGTATTTT | . | TRBV20-1 | . | TRBJ2-3
CASSLTGQAPYNEQFF | TGTGCCAGCAGCTTAACGGGACAAGCTCCCTACAATGAGCAGTTCTTC | few | TRBV7-8 | . | TRBJ2-1
CASSQDWGRGEQYF | TGTGCCAGCAGCCAAGATTGGGGACGGGGCGAGCAGTACTTC | . | TRBV14 | . | TRBJ2-7
CASSLEGPTSGNTIYF | TGCGCCAGCAGCTTGGAGGGCCCGACCTCTGGAAACACCATATATTTT | . | TRBV5-1 | . | TRBJ1-3
CASGLQGAGAFF | TGTGCCAGCGGACTCCAGGGGGCCGGAGCTTTCTTT | many | TRBV6-5 | TRBD1 | TRBJ1-1
CATSRDRQGSTQYF | TGTGCCACCAGCAGAGACCGACAGGGCTCTACGCAGTATTTT | many | TRBV15 | TRBD1 | TRBJ2-3
CASSFGILNTEAFF | TGTGCCAGCAGCTTTGGGATTTTGAACACTGAAGCTTTCTTT | . | TRBV7-9 | . | TRBJ1-1
CASSNRRLYEQYF | TGTGCCAGCAGTAATCGACGTCTCTACGAGCAGTACTTC | . | TRBV12-3/TRBV12-4 | . | TRBJ2-7
CASSLAGTSEAFF | TGCGCCAGCAGCTTGGCGGGGACATCTGAAGCTTTCTTT | . | TRBV5-1 | . | TRBJ1-1
CASSVGTISYNEQFF | TGTGCCAGCAGCGTAGGGACTATCTCCTACAATGAGCAGTTCTTC | . | TRBV9 | . | TRBJ2-1
CSVEVTGGTDTQYF | TGCAGCGTTGAAGTCACGGGGGGCACAGATACGCAGTATTTT | . | TRBV29-1 | . | TRBJ2-3
CASSQETGGNTGELFF | TGTGCCAGCAGCCAGGAGACAGGGGGCAACACCGGGGAGCTGTTTTTT | few | TRBV4-2 | TRBD1 | TRBJ2-2
CASRILAGSTDTQYF | TGTGCCAGCAGAATCTTAGCGGGGTCCACAGATACGCAGTATTTT | . | TRBV6-5 | TRBD2 | TRBJ2-3
CASSLEQGATEAFF | TGTGCCAGCAGCTTAGAACAGGGGGCCACTGAAGCTTTCTTT | few | TRBV7-2 | TRBD1 | TRBJ1-1
CATSEIGELFF | TGTGCCACCAGTGAAATCGGGGAGCTGTTTTTT | many | TRBV24-1 | . | TRBJ2-2
CSARENRDFADTQYF | TGCAGTGCTAGGGAAAACCGGGACTTCGCAGATACGCAGTATTTT | few | TRBV20-1 | . | TRBJ2-3
CSATRRRGTYEQYF | TGCAGTGCTACTCGTCGGAGGGGGACCTACGAGCAGTACTTC | . | TRBV20-1 | . | TRBJ2-7
CASSEASGPGAQHF | TGTGCCAGCAGTGAAGCATCAGGGCCGGGAGCCCAGCATTTT | . | TRBV6-1 | . | TRBJ1-5
CASSLGGGQPQHF | TGCGCCAGCAGCTTAGGGGGCGGTCAGCCCCAGCATTTT | many | TRBV5-1 | TRBD1 | TRBJ1-5
CASGPNTGELFF | TGTGCTAGTGGTCCAAACACCGGGGAGCTGTTTTTT | . | TRBV12-5 | . | TRBJ2-2
CASRRTGGETQYF | TGTGCCAGCAGAAGGACAGGGGGCGAGACCCAGTACTTC | . | TRBV7-2 | TRBD1 | TRBJ2-5
CSAIDWMSSYEQYF | TGCAGTGCCATAGACTGGATGAGCTCCTACGAGCAGTACTTC | few | TRBV20-1 | . | TRBJ2-7